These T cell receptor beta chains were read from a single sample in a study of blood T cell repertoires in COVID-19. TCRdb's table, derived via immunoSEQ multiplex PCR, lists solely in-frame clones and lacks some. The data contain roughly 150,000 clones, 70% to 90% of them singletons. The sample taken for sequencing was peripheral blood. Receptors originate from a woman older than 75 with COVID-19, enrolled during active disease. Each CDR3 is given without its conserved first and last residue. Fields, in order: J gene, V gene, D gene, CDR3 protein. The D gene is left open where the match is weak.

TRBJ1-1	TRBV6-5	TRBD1	ASGTAILDTEAF
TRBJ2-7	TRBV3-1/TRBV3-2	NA	ASSLGQFQQY
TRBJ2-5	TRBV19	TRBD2	ASSIGRRAETQY
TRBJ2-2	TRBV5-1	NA	ASSSMGQNTGELF
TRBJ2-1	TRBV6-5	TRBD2	ASSPSGGGANEQF
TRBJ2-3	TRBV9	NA	ASSVGAGLGTDTQY
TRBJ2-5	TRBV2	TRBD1	ASSPGTAQETQY
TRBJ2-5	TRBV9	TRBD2	ASSAGGASSQETQY
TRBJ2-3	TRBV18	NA	ASSPATGTDTQY
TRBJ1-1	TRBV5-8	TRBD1	ASSRRGTGDYTEAF
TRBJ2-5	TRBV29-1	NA	SHERGETQY
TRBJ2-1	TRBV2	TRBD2	ASSETWGGEPYNEQF
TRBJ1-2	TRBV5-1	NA	ASSLGPGGYGYT
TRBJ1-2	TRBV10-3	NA	AISESTRDGYT
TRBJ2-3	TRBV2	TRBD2	ASSFQQGTSKY
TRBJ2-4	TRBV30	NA	AWRGTTWAKNIQY
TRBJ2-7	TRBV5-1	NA	ASSSQGSSYEQY
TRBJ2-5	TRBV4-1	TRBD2	ASSQVVQSSGQETQY
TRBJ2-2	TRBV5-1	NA	ASSPRGTGELF
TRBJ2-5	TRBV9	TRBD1	ASSPDREETQY
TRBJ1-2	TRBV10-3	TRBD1	AISVEGAYGYT
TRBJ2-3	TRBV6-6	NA	ASTRGDTQY
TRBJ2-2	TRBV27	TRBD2	ASSWGLAGVNTGELF
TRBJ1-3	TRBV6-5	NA	ASRSPGGNTIY